This entry lists 20 T cell receptor beta chains sequenced from one sample in a study of T cell responses to AZD1222 COVID-19 vaccine. The table came from immunoSEQ multiplex PCR; TCRdb's copy has only in-frame clones and leaves some out. This sample has some 110,000 clones; roughly 90% occur once, and the top ten carry around 2.5%. The starting material was peripheral blood, obtained on day 0 of AZD1222 vaccination. These receptors originate from an adult in good health.

This clone was seen only once. The rearrangement links TRBV7-9 to TRBJ2-3, with D possibly matching TRBD2 (6 bases). Germline V gives CDR1 SEHNR, CDR2 FQNEAQ (reference sequence). The V gene lost 7 bases and the J gene lost 5 bases, with 13 bases spanning the gap. The CDR3 is 13 amino acids. The CDR3 region has the DNA TGTGCCAGCACCTCTCGGGAGTTAGATACGCAGTATTTT. It translates to CASTSRELDTQYF.

The chain joins TRBV6-5 to TRBJ2-2; TRBD1 matches at 7 bases. V shed 6 bases and J 2 bases; nucleotides not matched to a gene: 3. The CDR3 consists of 14 residues. Germline lookup yields CDR1 MNHEY and CDR2 SVGAGI. DNA for the CDR3: TGTGCCAGCAGGACAGGGATTAACACCGGGGAGCTGTTTTTT. Protein sequence: CASRTGINTGELFF.

The chain employs TRBV5-1 and TRBJ1-4; 9 bases line up with TRBD1. Losses at the gene ends were 4 bases for V and 8 bases for J; bases not matched to a gene: 12. CDR3 length: 16 residues. CDR1 SGHRS and CDR2 YFSETQ come from the germline V gene. As DNA, the CDR3 is TGCGCCAGCAGCGCCACACCCGGGACAGGGAAAGAAAAACTGTTTTTT. Residues: CASSATPGTGKEKLFF.

The genes are TRBV10-3 and TRBJ1-1; TRBD1 might be the D (6 bases). Germline V lookup: CDR1 ENHRY, CDR2 SYGVKD. The CDR3 loop spans 14 amino acids. Trimming stripped 6 bases from V and 1 base from J, with 12 bases between. The CDR3 loop reads CAIRGAAGNTEAFF. Written as DNA, the CDR3 is TGTGCCATCAGGGGGGCCGCGGGGAACACTGAAGCTTTCTTT.

The chain links TRBV7-2 to TRBJ1-3; D is uncertain. There are 12 residues in the CDR3. Germline assignment: CDR1 SGHTA and CDR2 FQGNSA. V gave up 4 bases and J gave up 7 bases, with 8 bases separating them. DNA for the CDR3: TGTGCCAGCAGCTCAATCCGGAACACCATATATTTT. It specifies CASSSIRNTIYF.

The genes are TRBV19 and TRBJ2-1; possible D gene TRBD1, 6 bases. Per germline, CDR1 LNHDA and CDR2 SQIVND (reference sequence). V was trimmed by 4 bases and J by 12 bases, leaving 13 bases between them. The CDR3 contains 12 residues. CDR3 loop: CASSTTGTPQFF. As DNA, the CDR3 is TGTGCCAGTAGTACAACCGGGACACCGCAGTTCTTC.

This rearrangement joins TRBV3-1 (or the pseudogene TRBV3-2) to TRBJ2-2; D possibly corresponds to TRBD1 (6 bases). This CDR3 is 15 amino acids long. V was cut by 1 base and J by 4 bases, with 10 bases left in between. Germline V gene data show CDR1 as LGHDT and CDR2 as YNNKEL (reference sequence). CDR3 nucleotides: TGTGCCAGCAGCCAAGGAGGGGGATCCACCGGGGAGCTGTTTTTT. It specifies CASSQGGGSTGELFF.

V is TRBV5-4 and J is TRBJ1-2; D remains ambiguous. CDR3 length: 13 amino acids. The V end lost 0 bases, the J end lost 10 bases, and 13 bases lay between the germline ends. The germline gives CDR1 SGHNT, CDR2 YYREEE (reference sequence). The CDR3 DNA reads as TGTGCCAGCAGCTTGGATCCCACCGGCACCTACACCTTC. Translated: CASSLDPTGTYTF.

The J gene is TRBJ2-1, the V gene TRBV4-2, with D unresolved. Germline V lookup: CDR1 LGHNA, CDR2 YNFKEQ. There are 15 residues in the CDR3. V lost 3 bases to trimming and J lost 5 bases, with 14 bases between them. CDR3 sequence (DNA): TGTGCCAGCAGCCAGGGTAGGGAAAATCACAATGAGCAGTTCTTC. This codes for CASSQGRENHNEQFF.

The rearrangement links TRBV5-6 to TRBJ1-5; 7 bases are shared with TRBD1. V trimming: 4 bases; J trimming: 2 bases; junction bases outside the gene matches: 3. The V gene's germline CDR1 is SGHDT and CDR2 YYEEEE. The CDR3 consists of 14 residues. Here the CDR3 reads CASSPGTGNQPQHF. CDR3 sequence (DNA): TGTGCCAGCAGCCCCGGGACAGGCAATCAGCCCCAGCATTTT.

The chain is built from TRBV4-3 and TRBJ1-3; D may be TRBD1 (5 bases). This CDR3 is 15 amino acids long. V was cut by 1 base and J by 4 bases, with 11 bases left in between. CDR1 is LGHNA, CDR2 YSLEER, per germline. CDR3 sequence: CASSQAAGYGNTIYF. For the CDR3, the DNA is TGCGCCAGCAGCCAAGCGGCAGGGTACGGAAACACCATATATTTT.

As to this clone: Its ends do not fully match the called genes, so a read error is possible. The gene calls are TRBV19 and TRBJ1-6, with 7 bases fitting TRBD1. This CDR3 contains 15 residues. Germline CDR1 reads LNHDA; CDR2 reads SQIVND (reference sequence). Written as DNA, the CDR3 is TGTGCCAGTAGGATAGTGGGACAGCGAAATTCACCCCTCCACTTT. Its translation is CASRIVGQRNSPLHF.

V usage is TRBV10-3 and J usage is TRBJ2-7; 9 nucleotides agree with TRBD1. CDR1 is ENHRY, CDR2 SYGVKD, per germline. The CDR3 has 20 amino acids. With V trimmed by 3 bases and J by 1 base, 19 bases remained unmatched. CDR3 in amino acids: CAISDSAQLVGQGDSYEQYF. CDR3 nucleotide sequence: TGTGCCATCAGTGATTCGGCCCAGCTGGTGGGACAGGGCGATTCCTACGAGCAGTACTTC.

On this clone itself: Other DNA sequences from this sample encode an identical CDR3 as well. The chain employs TRBV2 and TRBJ2-3; 7 bases are shared with TRBD2. V trimming: 6 bases; J trimming: 3 bases; junction bases outside the gene matches: 6. The germline V gene has CDR1 SNHLY and CDR2 FYNNEI. This CDR3 is built from 14 residues. CDR3 residues: CASRGAGRTDTQYF. The CDR3 nucleotides read TGTGCCAGCAGGGGAGCGGGAAGGACAGATACGCAGTATTTT.

CDR3 nucleotides: TGTGCCAGCAGTAGAAGCCTGCTCACTAATGAAAAACTGTTTTTT. The encoded protein is CASSRSLLTNEKLFF. The chain carries TRBV6-2 or TRBV6-3 and TRBJ1-4; D gene uncertain. Germline CDR1 MNHEY, CDR2 SVGEGT. The CDR3 has 15 amino acids. Trimming pared 5 bases from V and 2 bases from J, leaving 12 bases between.

The V and J genes are TRBV19 and TRBJ1-5; TRBD1 is a possible D gene (5 bases). This CDR3 spans 18 amino acids. V dropped 0 bases and J dropped 1 base, with 16 bases sitting between them. In germline, CDR1 is LNHDA, CDR2 SQIVND (reference sequence). The CDR3 sequence: CASSIEEFGQGSNQPQHF. The CDR3 nucleotides are TGTGCCAGTAGTATAGAGGAGTTCGGCCAGGGAAGCAATCAGCCCCAGCATTTT. Full variable domain (missing parts from reference TRBV19 and TRBJ1-5): DGGITQSPKYLFRKEGQNVTLSCEQNLNHDAMYWYRQDPGQGLRLIYYSQIVNDFQKGDIAEGYSVSREKKESFPLTVTSAQKNPTAFYLCASSIEEFGQGSNQPQHFGDGTRLSIL.

This clone was observed a single time. This sequence joins TRBV7-2 and TRBJ1-1, with D uncertain. Per the germline V gene, CDR1 is SGHTA and CDR2 is FQGNSA. V lost 1 base and J lost 0, with 12 bases in between. This CDR3 is 16 amino acids long. This CDR3 reads CASSLVAQTMNTEAFF. In nucleotides, the CDR3 is TGTGCCAGCAGCTTAGTGGCACAGACGATGAACACTGAAGCTTTCTTT.

This rearrangement joins TRBV6-6 to TRBJ2-7; D may be TRBD1 (6 bases). The CDR3 runs to 14 residues. The germline V gene encodes CDR1 MNHNY and CDR2 SVGAGI (reference sequence). Trimming removed 6 bases from V and 9 bases from J, with 21 bases in between. CDR3 coding DNA: TGTGCCAGCAGGGAGGACAGTCTCTTTTTCGGGCAGTACTTC. Translating it yields CASREDSLFFGQYF.

J is TRBJ2-1 and V is TRBV11-1; D is undetermined. CDR1 SGHAT and CDR2 FQDESV come from the germline V gene (reference sequence). The CDR3 runs 12 residues. V lost 4 bases, J lost 7 bases, and 8 bases lay in between. CDR3 DNA: TGTGCCAGCAGCTCCCAAGTAAATGAGCAGTTCTTC. Its protein product is CASSSQVNEQFF. The whole variable domain, remainder taken from reference TRBV11-1 and TRBJ2-1, is EAEVAQSPRYKITEKSQAVAFWCDPISGHATLYWYRQILGQGPELLVQFQDESVVDDSQLPKDRFSAERLKGVDSTLKIQPAELGDSAMYLCASSSQVNEQFFGPGTRLTVL.

The chain uses TRBV6-6 and TRBJ2-7; D is perhaps TRBD1 (5 bases). V was trimmed by 2 bases and J by 3 bases, leaving 14 bases between them. Germline V gene sequence: CDR1 MNHNY, CDR2 SVGAGI (reference sequence). CDR3 length: 15 residues. The CDR3 sequence: CASSYTKGPGYEQYF. As DNA, the CDR3 is TGTGCCAGCAGTTACACTAAGGGGCCGGGCTACGAGCAGTACTTC.